What follows are 14 T cell receptor beta chains derived from one specimen sequenced in a study of T cells in Graves' hyperthyroidism and ophthalmopathy. Regions amplified from RNA transcripts were the TCR beta CDR3 regions. During a first-round RT-PCR of the TCR CDR3, the HTBI primer set was used. TCRdb reanalysed the multiplex PCR reads using MiXCR and keeps one entry per CDR3 protein. Seen here are some 420,000 distinct CDR3 sequences, approximately 14% observed once, and the top ten hold 5.3%. Sequenced input: blood. The receptors were sampled from a woman between 18 and 30 years old with Graves' hyperthyroidism.

This clonotype turned up a few times. Here the CDR3 DNA reads TGTGCCAGCAGTCTACTAGCGGACTCCTACGAGCAGTACTTC. Its translation: CASSLLADSYEQYF. The rearrangement joins TRBV28 to TRBJ2-7, with TRBD2 identical over 8 bases. From germline, CDR1 is MDHEN and CDR2 SYDVKM. V shed 5 bases, J shed 0 bases, and the junction held 3 bases outside the gene matches. The CDR3 runs to 14 residues.

This clonotype was found a few times. CDR3 DNA: TGTGCCAGCAGAGGTTTTCTGAGCAATCAGCCCCAGCATTTT. Its translation: CASRGFLSNQPQHF. This chain uses TRBV28 with TRBJ1-5; no reliable D call. V was clipped by 6 bases and J by 1 base, with 10 bases between them. This CDR3 region has 14 residues. From germline, CDR1 is MDHEN and CDR2 SYDVKM.

The rearrangement joins TRBV4-3 to TRBJ2-5; 13 bases fit TRBD2. J was trimmed by 1 base and V by 4 bases; bases with no gene match: 6. CDR3 size: 17 residues. Germline CDR1 is LGHNA and CDR2 is YSLEER. Written as DNA, the CDR3 is TGCGCCAGCAGCCCCCTTGGACTAGCGGGAGCCCAAGAGACCCAGTACTTC. Its protein is CASSPLGLAGAQETQYF.

This clonotype was observed many times. The chain carries TRBV6-5 and TRBJ2-1; 9 bases are a match to TRBD2. V dropped 1 base and J dropped 3; count of bases not matched to a gene: 1. CDR1 is MNHEY, CDR2 SVGAGI, per germline. The CDR3 has 15 residues. The DNA of the CDR3 is TGTGCCAGCAGTTACTGGCGGGAGGGCTACAATGAGCAGTTCTTC. Its protein is CASSYWREGYNEQFF.

In this sample, this clonotype turned up a few times. CDR3 DNA: TGCGCCAGCAGGACCGAAAGGACAGGGGAGAACTCACCCCTCCACTTT. This codes for CASRTERTGENSPLHF. V and J are TRBV5-1 and TRBJ1-6; 9 nucleotides align to TRBD1. V shed 5 bases and J 10 bases; nucleotides not matched to a gene: 13. CDR3 length: 16 amino acids. The germline V gene has CDR1 SGHRS and CDR2 YFSETQ. The variable domain in full, with the rest retrieved from reference TRBV5-1 and TRBJ1-6, is KAGVTQTPRYLIKTRGQQVTLSCSPISGHRSVSWYQQTPGQGLQFLFEYFSETQRNKGNFPGRFSGRQFSNSRSEMNVSTLELGDSALYLCASRTERTGENSPLHFGNGTRLTVT.

This clonotype was seen more than once but under ten times. The chain has TRBV28 and TRBJ2-7; 9 nucleotides align to TRBD1. The junction had 8 bases not matched to a gene; V was cut back by 6 bases and J by 8 bases. CDR3 length: 13 residues. Germline CDR1 reads MDHEN; CDR2 reads SYDVKM. In nucleotides, the CDR3 is TGTGCCAGCAGCCAGGGGACAGGGAGAAAGCAGTACTTC. Residues: CASSQGTGRKQYF.

There are many counts of this clonotype. The chain recombines TRBV27 with TRBJ2-7; no clear D. Trimming pared 0 bases from V and 3 bases from J, leaving 6 bases between. This CDR3 spans 13 amino acids. Germline CDR1 reads MNHEY; CDR2 reads SMNVEV (reference sequence). In nucleotides, the CDR3 is TGTGCCAGCAGTTTATCCCACAGCTACGAGCAGTACTTC. It encodes CASSLSHSYEQYF.

This chain links TRBV4-2 with TRBJ2-1, with 8 positions matching TRBD2. After removal of 4 bases from V and 6 bases from J, the junction contained 11 bases not matched to a gene. The CDR3 runs to 16 residues. CDR1 LGHNA and CDR2 YNFKEQ come from the germline V gene. CDR3 amino acids: CASSPRAGVVFNEQFF. The CDR3 bases are TGTGCCAGCAGCCCTAGAGCGGGAGTCGTTTTCAATGAGCAGTTCTTC.

This clonotype was counted at least ten times. The chain is built from TRBV30 and TRBJ2-1; D not certain. V was cut by 0 bases and J by 7 bases, with 7 bases left in between. Germline V lookup: CDR1 GTSNPN, CDR2 SVGIG (reference sequence). This CDR3 has 12 amino acids. CDR3: CAWSVFPNEQFF. The CDR3 DNA is TGTGCCTGGAGTGTCTTTCCAAATGAGCAGTTCTTC.

This clonotype was observed many times. The chain recombines TRBV5-1 with TRBJ1-4, with TRBD1 as a possible D gene (6 bases). Germline V gene sequence: CDR1 SGHRS, CDR2 YFSETQ. Trimming took off 7 bases at V and 0 bases at J, with 13 bases between the two ends. The CDR3 covers 15 residues. CDR3 DNA sequence: TGCGCCAGCCGCCCAGGGGCTGCAACTAATGAAAAACTGTTTTTT. It specifies CASRPGAATNEKLFF.

This clonotype was observed many times. This chain uses TRBV7-6 with TRBJ2-7; 8 nucleotides line up with TRBD1. CDR3 length: 15 amino acids. Germline V gene sequence: CDR1 SGHVS, CDR2 FNYEAQ. V gave up 5 bases and J gave up 4 bases; unmatched junction bases: 10. The DNA for the CDR3 is TGTGCCAGCAGCGAACGGACAGGGAGTAATTACGAGCAGTACTTC. It codes for CASSERTGSNYEQYF.

The rearrangement joins TRBV12-3 or TRBV12-4 to TRBJ1-5; D gene ambiguous. CDR3 size: 14 residues. The V and J ends lost 3 bases and 6 bases respectively, with 12 bases between them. CDR3 sequence: CASSFLGSVQPQHF. Written as DNA, the CDR3 is TGTGCCAGCAGTTTTCTGGGTTCCGTTCAGCCCCAGCATTTT.

This clonotype has more than one count but fewer than ten. The chain joins TRBV24-1 to TRBJ2-2; D perhaps matches TRBD2 (6 bases). V lost 3 bases and J 2 bases, leaving 9 bases between the germline ends. This CDR3 is built from 15 residues. Germline CDR1 is KGHDR and CDR2 is SFDVKD. The CDR3 DNA is TGTGCCACCAGTGATGCCGGGACTAACACCGGGGAGCTGTTTTTT. It encodes CATSDAGTNTGELFF.

This clonotype was seen repeatedly, ten times or more. The CDR3 reads CSARVWLAGHNEQFF. DNA of the CDR3: TGCAGTGCTAGAGTGTGGCTAGCGGGGCACAATGAGCAGTTCTTC. The V and J genes are TRBV20-1 and TRBJ2-1, with 9 bases identical to TRBD2. Germline CDR1 is DFQATT and CDR2 is SNEGSKA (reference sequence). With 1 base clipped from V and 5 bases from J, the junction kept 6 bases outside the gene matches. The CDR3 is made up of 15 amino acids.